The clone carrying this T cell receptor (beta chain) was recorded at least ten times. The data stem from a study of Graves' ophthalmopathy and Graves' hyperthyroidism. Study context: The authors collected peripheral blood at initial diagnosis, before any treatment.

The CDR3 contains 15 residues. V was shortened by 6 bases and J by 8 bases, with 22 bases between the two germline ends. The authors amplified TCR beta CDR3 regions, and they did so from RNA transcripts for repertoire sequencing. HTBI-primed first-round RT-PCR preceded second-round multiplex PCR. TCRdb processed the multiplex PCR reads anew with MiXCR; each CDR3 protein has one entry. The data show 680,000 or so distinct CDR3 sequences, over 20% seen once. Sequenced material: peripheral blood. This receptor was identified in a woman between 18 and 30 years old with stable Graves' hyperthyroidism. Some clones in this sample may be carry-over from other donors' samples. This chain joins TRBV12-3 or TRBV12-4 and TRBJ1-2, with D possibly being TRBD1 (6 bases). The CDR3 DNA is TGTGCCAGCAGCCCGACTCTCCGGGACAACTGGGGCTACACCTTC. Residues: CASSPTLRDNWGYTF.